The rows below give T cell receptor beta chains drawn from one sample of a study of blood T cell repertoires in COVID-19. Profiling relied on immunoSEQ multiplex PCR, and the TCRdb table lists in-frame clones only, not all of them. The data contain roughly 500,000 clones, 70% to 90% of them singletons. The sample taken for sequencing was peripheral blood. Source of these receptors: a human donor in a cohort sampled during active COVID-19. CDR3s include the opening cysteine and the closing phenylalanine or tryptophan. The D gene is left open where the match is weak. A clone size is listed for some rows: how often the clone was seen (once, few, many), or a class if it is expanded.

d_call: NA
v_call: TRBV5-6
j_call: TRBJ1-2
clone_size: NA
cdr3_nt: TGTGCCAGCAGCTTGGTCGGGGGCTACACCTTC
cdr3_aa: CASSLVGGYTF

d_call: TRBD1
v_call: TRBV9
j_call: TRBJ2-1
clone_size: NA
cdr3_nt: TGTGCCAGCAGCGTGGAGGACAGGGCGAGAAATGAGCAGTTCTTC
cdr3_aa: CASSVEDRARNEQFF

d_call: NA
v_call: TRBV19
j_call: TRBJ1-1
clone_size: NA
cdr3_nt: TGTGCCAGTTTTCGGGCAGGGCGTGGGACTGAAGCTTTCTTT
cdr3_aa: CASFRAGRGTEAFF

d_call: TRBD1
v_call: TRBV5-1
j_call: TRBJ1-5
clone_size: NA
cdr3_nt: TGCGCCAGCAGCCCAGTTGCTATCGGGGACAGAATTAATCAGCCCCAGCATTTT
cdr3_aa: CASSPVAIGDRINQPQHF

d_call: TRBD2
v_call: TRBV7-3
j_call: TRBJ2-3
clone_size: NA
cdr3_nt: TGTGCCAGCAGCTTGGGACTAGCGGGAGGAGGGACAGATACGCAGTATTTT
cdr3_aa: CASSLGLAGGGTDTQYF

d_call: TRBD2
v_call: TRBV28
j_call: TRBJ2-7
clone_size: NA
cdr3_nt: TGTGCCAGCAGTTCTCGGCTGGGCGGGAGTTACGAGCAGTACTTC
cdr3_aa: CASSSRLGGSYEQYF

d_call: NA
v_call: TRBV7-9
j_call: TRBJ2-2
clone_size: NA
cdr3_nt: TGTGCCAGCAGCTTATGGCAGGGGAACACCGGGGAGCTGTTTTTT
cdr3_aa: CASSLWQGNTGELFF

d_call: NA
v_call: TRBV30
j_call: TRBJ1-2
clone_size: NA
cdr3_nt: TGTGCCTGGAGTGACAGTAAGGGGAGCTACACCTTC
cdr3_aa: CAWSDSKGSYTF

d_call: NA
v_call: TRBV5-4
j_call: TRBJ2-5
clone_size: NA
cdr3_nt: TGTGCCAGCAGCGCACAGACAGGTCCTCAAGAGACCCAGTACTTC
cdr3_aa: CASSAQTGPQETQYF

d_call: TRBD1
v_call: TRBV19
j_call: TRBJ1-1
clone_size: many
cdr3_nt: TGTGCCAGTAGTAAGGGACAGGGAAGGCACTTTGCGGGGAACACTGAAGCTTTCTTT
cdr3_aa: CASSKGQGRHFAGNTEAFF

d_call: NA
v_call: TRBV30
j_call: TRBJ1-5
clone_size: NA
cdr3_nt: TGTGCCTGGAGTCTTGGACTTTATCAGCCCCAGCATTTT
cdr3_aa: CAWSLGLYQPQHF

d_call: TRBD2
v_call: TRBV10-3
j_call: TRBJ2-7
clone_size: NA
cdr3_nt: TGTGCCATCAGTGGCCCGGGGCTAGCGGGAGTTTACGAGCAGTACTTC
cdr3_aa: CAISGPGLAGVYEQYF

d_call: NA
v_call: TRBV5-4
j_call: TRBJ2-5
clone_size: NA
cdr3_nt: TGTGCCAGCTCCGGAGAGGGAACCCGGGGGGAGACCCAGTACTTC
cdr3_aa: CASSGEGTRGETQYF

d_call: NA
v_call: TRBV2
j_call: TRBJ2-7
clone_size: NA
cdr3_nt: TGTGCCAGCAGTGTACGGGTCCGGTACGAGCAGTACTTC
cdr3_aa: CASSVRVRYEQYF

d_call: TRBD1
v_call: TRBV7-3
j_call: TRBJ1-1
clone_size: NA
cdr3_nt: TGTGCCAGCAGCTTATCAGGGGGCGAGTACGCTGAAGCTTTCTTT
cdr3_aa: CASSLSGGEYAEAFF

d_call: NA
v_call: TRBV9
j_call: TRBJ1-5
clone_size: NA
cdr3_nt: TGTGCCAGCAGTGACAATAGCAATCAGCCCCAGCATTTT
cdr3_aa: CASSDNSNQPQHF

d_call: TRBD1
v_call: TRBV2
j_call: TRBJ2-2
clone_size: NA
cdr3_nt: TGTGCCAGCACCTTGACAGGGTGGGCCGGGGAGCTGTTTTTT
cdr3_aa: CASTLTGWAGELFF

d_call: TRBD1
v_call: TRBV19
j_call: TRBJ1-2
clone_size: NA
cdr3_nt: TGTGCCAGTAGTAGGGACAGTTCGGCTGGCTACACCTTC
cdr3_aa: CASSRDSSAGYTF

d_call: NA
v_call: TRBV28
j_call: TRBJ1-1
clone_size: NA
cdr3_nt: TGTGCCAGCAGTGCACCTACGGGACACTCGAACACTGAAGCTTTCTTT
cdr3_aa: CASSAPTGHSNTEAFF

d_call: TRBD2
v_call: TRBV7-3
j_call: TRBJ2-1
clone_size: NA
cdr3_nt: TGTGCCAGCAGCCTTAGCGGGAGTGCTTACAATGAGCAGTTCTTC
cdr3_aa: CASSLSGSAYNEQFF

d_call: TRBD1
v_call: TRBV19
j_call: TRBJ1-2
clone_size: NA
cdr3_nt: TGTGCCAGTAGTTCCAAGGACAGGTTCTATGGCTACACCTTC
cdr3_aa: CASSSKDRFYGYTF

d_call: TRBD1
v_call: TRBV6-5
j_call: TRBJ1-2
clone_size: NA
cdr3_nt: TGTGCCAGCAGTTATTTGCGGGACAGGGGAAACTATGGCTACACCTTC
cdr3_aa: CASSYLRDRGNYGYTF

d_call: TRBD2
v_call: TRBV4-1
j_call: TRBJ2-1
clone_size: NA
cdr3_nt: TGCGCCAGCAGCCACCTCACTATGACTAGCGGCCCATACAATGAGCAGTTCTTC
cdr3_aa: CASSHLTMTSGPYNEQFF

d_call: NA
v_call: TRBV23-1
j_call: TRBJ1-5
clone_size: NA
cdr3_nt: TGCGCCAGCAGTCAACGGACGGACAGAAGCAATCAGCCCCAGCATTTT
cdr3_aa: CASSQRTDRSNQPQHF

d_call: NA
v_call: TRBV4-1
j_call: TRBJ2-3
clone_size: NA
cdr3_nt: TGCGCCAGCAGCCTCGCGACGGAGGGACGCGGAGATACGCAGTATTTT
cdr3_aa: CASSLATEGRGDTQYF

d_call: TRBD1
v_call: TRBV7-9
j_call: TRBJ1-2
clone_size: NA
cdr3_nt: TGTGCCAGCAGGTCGACAGGGCGGGTAGGCTACACCTTC
cdr3_aa: CASRSTGRVGYTF

d_call: TRBD2
v_call: TRBV7-3
j_call: TRBJ2-7
clone_size: few
cdr3_nt: TGTGCCAGCAGCTTAGGACTAGCGGACGAGCAGTACTTC
cdr3_aa: CASSLGLADEQYF

d_call: NA
v_call: TRBV7-6
j_call: TRBJ2-1
clone_size: NA
cdr3_nt: TGTGCCAGCAGCCTCCCCCCGGTGAATGAGCAGTTCTTC
cdr3_aa: CASSLPPVNEQFF

d_call: TRBD2
v_call: TRBV27
j_call: TRBJ2-7
clone_size: NA
cdr3_nt: TGTGCCAGCAGCCAAGGGTCTAGCGGAAGTTACGAGCAGTACTTC
cdr3_aa: CASSQGSSGSYEQYF

d_call: TRBD1
v_call: TRBV7-8
j_call: TRBJ2-7
clone_size: NA
cdr3_nt: TGTGCCAGCCTTCTGAGGGCAGGGGGCATCTACGAGCAGTACTTC
cdr3_aa: CASLLRAGGIYEQYF

d_call: NA
v_call: TRBV7-8
j_call: TRBJ2-7
clone_size: NA
cdr3_nt: TGTGCCAGCAGCTTAGGGGCGGGTCCCTACGAGCAGTACTTC
cdr3_aa: CASSLGAGPYEQYF

d_call: TRBD1
v_call: TRBV23-1
j_call: TRBJ1-5
clone_size: NA
cdr3_nt: TGCGCCAGCAGTCAATCGCTCAGGGGGAATCAGCCCCAGCATTTT
cdr3_aa: CASSQSLRGNQPQHF

d_call: NA
v_call: TRBV30
j_call: TRBJ2-1
clone_size: once
cdr3_nt: TGTGCCTGGAGTCTCAGGGCGTACAATGAGCAGTTCTTC
cdr3_aa: CAWSLRAYNEQFF

d_call: TRBD1
v_call: TRBV7-9
j_call: TRBJ2-2
clone_size: NA
cdr3_nt: TGTGCCAGCAGCTTAGCGGACAGGGGGAGCTCCGGGGAGCTGTTTTTT
cdr3_aa: CASSLADRGSSGELFF

d_call: NA
v_call: TRBV15
j_call: TRBJ2-1
clone_size: NA
cdr3_nt: TGTGCCACCAGCAGAGGCGGGACGGGGCAGTTCTTC
cdr3_aa: CATSRGGTGQFF

d_call: NA
v_call: TRBV3-1/TRBV3-2
j_call: TRBJ2-7
clone_size: NA
cdr3_nt: TGTGCCAGCAGCCAAGCCCCTGGGGGCGCCTACGAGCAGTACTTC
cdr3_aa: CASSQAPGGAYEQYF

d_call: NA
v_call: TRBV30
j_call: TRBJ1-4
clone_size: NA
cdr3_nt: TGTGCCTGGGACAGAAATGAAAAACTGTTTTTT
cdr3_aa: CAWDRNEKLFF

d_call: NA
v_call: TRBV4-3
j_call: TRBJ1-4
clone_size: NA
cdr3_nt: TGCGCCAGCCTTCGTTCTGTTGCAACTAATGAAAAACTGTTTTTT
cdr3_aa: CASLRSVATNEKLFF

d_call: NA
v_call: TRBV7-9
j_call: TRBJ2-7
clone_size: NA
cdr3_nt: TGTGCCAGCAGCACCATTCGGAGTACCTACGAGCAGTACTTC
cdr3_aa: CASSTIRSTYEQYF

d_call: NA
v_call: TRBV20-1
j_call: TRBJ2-1
clone_size: NA
cdr3_nt: TGCAGTGCTAGAGTACTCAATGAGCAGTTCTTC
cdr3_aa: CSARVLNEQFF

d_call: NA
v_call: TRBV6-5
j_call: TRBJ1-2
clone_size: few
cdr3_nt: TGTGCCTCAAGGAGCAGGGACAAGGTTAACTATGGCTACACCTTC
cdr3_aa: CASRSRDKVNYGYTF

d_call: TRBD1
v_call: TRBV19
j_call: TRBJ2-4
clone_size: NA
cdr3_nt: TGTGCCAGTAGTACTAGGGACAGGGTGAACATTCAGTACTTC
cdr3_aa: CASSTRDRVNIQYF

d_call: TRBD1
v_call: TRBV29-1
j_call: TRBJ2-7
clone_size: once
cdr3_nt: TGCAGCGTCCTCGGTTCCGGACAGGGGGCCCACGAGCAGTACTTC
cdr3_aa: CSVLGSGQGAHEQYF

d_call: TRBD2
v_call: TRBV28
j_call: TRBJ2-7
clone_size: NA
cdr3_nt: TGTGCCAGCAGTTCCCCGGGAGGTAGCGGGGGATACGAGCAGTACTTC
cdr3_aa: CASSSPGGSGGYEQYF

d_call: NA
v_call: TRBV2
j_call: TRBJ2-7
clone_size: NA
cdr3_nt: TGTGCCAGCAGTGACAGCGACTCCTACGAGCAGTACTTC
cdr3_aa: CASSDSDSYEQYF

d_call: TRBD1
v_call: TRBV3-1/TRBV3-2
j_call: TRBJ1-2
clone_size: NA
cdr3_nt: TGTGCCAGCAGCTCTCAAAACAGGGGACCCTATGGCTACACCTTC
cdr3_aa: CASSSQNRGPYGYTF

d_call: NA
v_call: TRBV7-3
j_call: TRBJ2-7
clone_size: NA
cdr3_nt: TGTGCCAGCAGCTTGAGTCCTTTGGTATCCGAGCAGTACTTC
cdr3_aa: CASSLSPLVSEQYF

d_call: TRBD2
v_call: TRBV2
j_call: TRBJ2-1
clone_size: NA
cdr3_nt: TGTGCCAGCAGCCCCGGGACTAGCGGTTTAGATGAGCAGTTCTTC
cdr3_aa: CASSPGTSGLDEQFF

d_call: TRBD1
v_call: TRBV28
j_call: TRBJ2-7
clone_size: NA
cdr3_nt: TGTGCCAGCAGCCGAGGGGGACAGGGTACCTACGAGCAGTACTTC
cdr3_aa: CASSRGGQGTYEQYF

d_call: NA
v_call: TRBV5-1
j_call: TRBJ2-1
clone_size: NA
cdr3_nt: TGCGCCAGCAGCTTGGCCGAGTTTAACGGGGGAATGTACAATGAGCAGTTCTTC
cdr3_aa: CASSLAEFNGGMYNEQFF

d_call: TRBD1
v_call: TRBV5-1
j_call: TRBJ1-3
clone_size: NA
cdr3_nt: TGCGCCAGCAGCTCTAGACAGGGGGCTTCGGGAAACACCATATATTTT
cdr3_aa: CASSSRQGASGNTIYF

d_call: TRBD1
v_call: TRBV7-2
j_call: TRBJ1-2
clone_size: NA
cdr3_nt: TGTGCCAGCAGCCCGGGACAGCTAGCCTTCTCTAACTATGGCTACACCTTC
cdr3_aa: CASSPGQLAFSNYGYTF